This is a list of T cell receptor beta chains from one sample in a study of cytomegalovirus exposure and HLA in healthy donors. Here immunoSEQ multiplex PCR was the method, and the copy in TCRdb shows in-frame clones only, minus some. This table holds 150,000 or so clones, around 70% found once. The sample comprised PBMCs. The receptor source for this set is a man in his thirties or forties in good health and CMV-seronegative. Each CDR3 is given with its conserved first and last residue. D genes are given only for firm matches. Size tells how often a clone was seen (once, few, many) or the class of an expanded clone, and some rows leave it out.

v_call	j_call	clone_size	d_call	cdr3_aa	cdr3_nt
TRBV6-1	TRBJ2-7	-	TRBD1	CASTAGQGDDEQYF	TGTGCCAGCACCGCGGGACAGGGGGACGACGAGCAGTACTTC
TRBV7-7	TRBJ2-1	-	TRBD2	CASSPSGGAGEQFF	TGTGCCAGCAGCCCTAGCGGGGGGGCCGGGGAGCAGTTCTTC
TRBV30	TRBJ2-7	-	TRBD1	CAWSAGTGEQYF	TGTGCCTGGAGTGCAGGGACAGGCGAGCAGTACTTC
TRBV10-3	TRBJ1-2	-	-	CAINRQTSGGYTF	TGTGCCATCAACCGACAGACCTCAGGTGGCTACACCTTC
TRBV29-1	TRBJ1-2	-	TRBD1	CSVEDSTGVYGYTF	TGCAGCGTTGAAGATTCGACAGGGGTCTATGGCTACACCTTC
TRBV5-4	TRBJ2-2	-	-	CASSSSGARTGELFF	TGTGCCAGCAGCTCCTCTGGGGCTCGAACCGGGGAGCTGTTTTTT
TRBV5-6	TRBJ1-2	-	TRBD1	CASSLAGTELYGYTF	TGTGCCAGCAGCTTGGCCGGGACAGAACTCTATGGCTACACCTTC
TRBV5-4	TRBJ2-7	-	-	CASSSGGGGAYEQYF	TGTGCCAGCAGCTCCGGCGGAGGGGGGGCCTACGAGCAGTACTTC
TRBV5-1	TRBJ2-3	-	-	CASRETRGLPADTQYF	TGCGCCAGCAGGGAGACCAGGGGTCTGCCCGCAGATACGCAGTATTTT
TRBV4-3	TRBJ2-7	-	-	CASSQELAYEQYF	TGCGCCAGCAGCCAAGAGTTAGCCTACGAGCAGTACTTC
TRBV7-9	TRBJ1-1	-	-	CASSPSIQLNTEAFF	TGTGCCAGCAGCCCTTCTATACAGCTAAACACTGAAGCTTTCTTT
TRBV11-3	TRBJ2-2	-	-	CASSLASTGELFF	TGTGCCAGCAGCTTAGCCAGCACCGGGGAGCTGTTTTTT
TRBV30	TRBJ1-3	-	-	CAWRFAASDTIYF	TGTGCCTGGAGGTTCGCGGCATCGGACACCATATATTTT
TRBV29-1	TRBJ1-1	-	-	CSVDQAVGFEAFF	TGCAGCGTTGATCAGGCCGTAGGTTTTGAAGCTTTCTTT
TRBV5-1	TRBJ2-3	-	-	CASSLGSGQNTDTQYF	TGCGCCAGCAGCTTGGGATCTGGACAGAATACAGATACGCAGTATTTT
TRBV9	TRBJ2-2	few	TRBD1	CASSVRQGGTGELFF	TGTGCCAGCAGCGTTCGACAGGGGGGCACCGGGGAGCTGTTTTTT
TRBV7-9	TRBJ2-1	-	-	CASSWLGTGEQFF	TGTGCCAGCAGCTGGCTAGGTACCGGTGAGCAGTTCTTC
TRBV5-3	TRBJ1-5	-	-	CAKNPPGQPQHF	TGTGCCAAGAACCCCCCGGGTCAGCCCCAGCATTTT
TRBV19	TRBJ1-1	-	-	CASSIALNTEAFF	TGTGCCAGTAGTATAGCCTTGAACACTGAAGCTTTCTTT
TRBV6-5	TRBJ1-2	-	-	CASSLTGEYGYTF	TGTGCCAGCAGTCTAACGGGGGAGTATGGCTACACCTTC
TRBV19	TRBJ1-3	-	-	CASTLWGRVCNTIYF	TGTGCCAGTACCCTATGGGGCAGGGTGTGTAACACCATATATTTT
TRBV28	TRBJ2-5	-	-	CASSFFGSVSQETQYF	TGTGCCAGCAGCTTCTTTGGTTCGGTGTCGCAAGAGACCCAGTACTTC
TRBV6-6	TRBJ1-2	-	-	CASSYETNYGYTF	TGTGCCAGCAGTTACGAGACTAACTATGGCTACACCTTC
TRBV27	TRBJ2-2	-	-	CASSFGLNTGELFF	TGTGCCAGCAGTTTCGGACTCAACACCGGGGAGCTGTTTTTT
TRBV30	TRBJ1-5	few	-	CAWSRDSFQPQHF	TGTGCCTGGAGCCGGGACTCATTTCAGCCCCAGCATTTT
TRBV15	TRBJ1-2	few	-	CATSYGKGAIYYGYTF	TGTGCCACCAGCTATGGGAAAGGGGCGATCTACTATGGCTACACCTTC
TRBV10-3	TRBJ1-2	-	TRBD1	CASTGGGYGYTF	TGTGCCTCGACAGGGGGCGGATATGGCTACACCTTC
TRBV5-1	TRBJ2-2	-	TRBD2	CASSHRTSGGAAGELFF	TGCGCCAGCAGCCACCGGACTAGCGGGGGGGCAGCCGGGGAGCTGTTTTTT
TRBV6-5	TRBJ2-7	-	TRBD1	CASSYRQGYEQYF	TGTGCCAGCAGCTACCGACAGGGGTACGAGCAGTACTTC
TRBV2	TRBJ2-4	-	-	CAVTSGTSKNIQYF	TGTGCCGTGACTTCCGGGACAAGCAAAAACATTCAGTACTTC
TRBV9	TRBJ2-7	-	TRBD2	CASSVVAGGSYEQYF	TGTGCCAGCAGCGTAGTAGCGGGGGGTTCCTACGAGCAGTACTTC
TRBV5-5	TRBJ2-2	-	TRBD1	CASSLASQGTGELFF	TGTGCCAGCAGCTTGGCTTCACAGGGGACCGGGGAGCTGTTTTTT
TRBV19	TRBJ1-4	-	-	CASSIERGGGEKLFF	TGTGCCAGTAGTATAGAGAGAGGGGGTGGCGAAAAACTGTTTTTT
TRBV19	TRBJ1-2	-	TRBD1	CASRAGGIYGYTF	TGTGCCAGTAGAGCAGGGGGCATCTATGGCTACACCTTC
TRBV27	TRBJ2-7	-	-	CASSAGHLYEQYF	TGTGCCAGCAGTGCCGGACACCTCTACGAGCAGTACTTC
TRBV19	TRBJ2-7	few	-	CASSTGASYEQYF	TGTGCCAGTAGTACAGGGGCTTCCTACGAGCAGTACTTC
TRBV28	TRBJ1-4	-	TRBD1	CASGDRGLGKLFF	TGTGCCAGCGGGGACAGGGGGTTAGGAAAACTGTTTTTT
TRBV5-1	TRBJ1-2	-	-	CASSSGGGYTF	TGCGCCAGCTCGAGCGGGGGCGGCTACACCTTC
TRBV4-3	TRBJ2-7	-	-	CASSQVHSRGEQYF	TGCGCCAGCAGCCAAGTTCACTCCCGCGGCGAGCAGTACTTC
TRBV4-2	TRBJ2-3	-	TRBD2	CASSQAGGDTDTQYF	TGTGCCAGCAGCCAAGCCGGGGGGGACACAGATACGCAGTATTTT
TRBV4-2	TRBJ1-6	-	-	CASSQAGQRDPPLHF	TGTGCCAGCAGCCAAGCCGGACAGAGGGATCCACCCCTCCACTTT